A single sample is the source of the 32 T cell receptor beta chains below, sequenced in a study of blood T cell repertoires in COVID-19. Sequenced by immunoSEQ multiplex PCR; TCRdb stores in-frame clones only, minus some. Of approximately 150,000 clones listed, roughly 84% are singletons. Source material: peripheral blood. The origin of the receptors is a human donor with acute or convalescent COVID-19. The donor label of this sample is uncertain.

For the CDR3, the DNA is TGTGCCAGCAGCGTAGCCCCAACTACTAGCGGGGGGGACTACGAGCAGTACTTC. It translates to CASSVAPTTSGGDYEQYF. The rearrangement links TRBV9 to TRBJ2-7; 13 bases fit TRBD2. The germline gives CDR1 SGDLS, CDR2 YYNGEE. V was pared by 0 bases and J by 3 bases, with 9 bases of the junction left unmatched. CDR3 length: 18 residues.

The gene calls are TRBV28 and TRBJ1-2; D is unclear. This CDR3 comprises 10 residues. V was clipped by 6 bases and J by 4 bases, with 3 bases between them. Germline V lookup: CDR1 MDHEN, CDR2 SYDVKM. The CDR3 reads CASSGYGYTF. DNA for the CDR3: TGTGCCAGCAGCGGCTATGGCTACACCTTC.

This chain uses TRBV5-1 with TRBJ1-1; 7 nucleotides agree with TRBD1. This CDR3 is 14 amino acids long. Trimming took 2 bases from V and 1 from J; bases not matched to a gene: 2. CDR1 is SGHRS, CDR2 YFSETQ, per germline. Written as DNA, the CDR3 is TGCGCCAGCAGCTTCCGGACAGGGAACACTGAAGCTTTCTTT. Amino acids: CASSFRTGNTEAFF.

This clone showed up just once. The rearrangement links TRBV3-1 (or the pseudogene TRBV3-2) to TRBJ2-7; TRBD2 might be the D (7 bases). Trimming left V 1 base short and J 0 bases short, with 13 bases between. In germline, CDR1 is LGHDT, CDR2 YNNKEL (reference sequence). This CDR3 has 16 amino acids. The CDR3 sequence is CASSQVGGGNSYEQYF. CDR3 DNA: TGTGCCAGCAGCCAAGTAGGGGGGGGGAACTCCTACGAGCAGTACTTC.

In this sample, this clone turned up a few times. J is TRBJ2-3 and V is TRBV19; possibly TRBD2 for D (5 bases). Germline CDR1 is LNHDA and CDR2 is SQIVND (reference sequence). V lost 5 bases and J 4 bases, leaving 13 bases between the germline ends. This CDR3 contains 14 residues. In DNA form, the CDR3 reads TGTGCCAGTAGTCCGACGCAGAGGGCAGATACGCAGTATTTT. This sequence encodes CASSPTQRADTQYF.

J is TRBJ2-7 and V is TRBV6-5; perhaps TRBD2 as D (5 bases). The CDR3 extends over 13 amino acids. Germline lookup yields CDR1 MNHEY and CDR2 SVGAGI. The V gene lost 2 bases and the J gene lost 0 bases, with 5 bases spanning the gap. CDR3 loop: CASSYAGSYEQYV. CDR3 in DNA: TGTGCCAGCAGTTACGCGGGCTCCTACGAGCAGTACGTC.

This chain joins TRBV19 and TRBJ2-3; the match to TRBD2 covers 9 bases. CDR1 LNHDA and CDR2 SQIVND come from the germline V gene (reference sequence). The J segment lost 1 base and the V segment lost 4 bases, leaving 3 bases of the junction unmatched. CDR3 length: 15 amino acids. CDR3 region: CASSKTSGRTDTQYF. The DNA for the CDR3 is TGTGCCAGTAGTAAGACTAGCGGACGCACAGATACGCAGTATTTT.

This chain connects TRBV28 to TRBJ2-5; D not certain. The CDR3 loop spans 14 amino acids. Per germline, CDR1 MDHEN and CDR2 SYDVKM. V shed 2 bases and J shed 2 bases, with 9 bases lying between them. The CDR3 loop is CASSLGQIQETQYF. CDR3 sequence (DNA): TGTGCCAGCAGTTTAGGTCAGATACAAGAGACCCAGTACTTC.

This clone was counted between two and nine times. The rearrangement links TRBV24-1 to TRBJ1-5, with D possibly TRBD1 on 6 matching bases. The CDR3 runs to 17 residues. V lost 3 bases and J 0 bases, leaving 14 bases between the germline ends. Germline CDR1 reads KGHDR; CDR2 reads SFDVKD. The CDR3 region is CATSDPQGSFSNQPQHF. The CDR3 nucleotides are TGTGCCACCAGTGATCCACAGGGATCGTTTAGCAATCAGCCCCAGCATTTT.

V and J are TRBV7-9 and TRBJ1-4; D gene uncertain. The germline CDR1 and CDR2 sequences are SEHNR and FQNEAQ (reference sequence). The V end was cut by 5 bases, the J end by 4 bases, with 17 bases between. This CDR3 is 16 amino acids long. The CDR3 reads CASSPLVSSVNEKLFF. CDR3 in DNA: TGTGCCAGCAGCCCCCTTGTTAGCAGTGTTAATGAAAAACTGTTTTTT.

The V call is TRBV18, the J call TRBJ1-2, with 7 bases matching TRBD1. This CDR3 is 14 amino acids long. V gave up 2 bases and J gave up 5 bases; unmatched junction bases: 5. The germline gives CDR1 KGHSH, CDR2 LQKENI. CDR3: CASSPTGDSYGYTF. The CDR3 DNA is TGTGCCAGCTCACCAACAGGGGATAGTTATGGCTACACCTTC.

As to this clone: The junction and the germline gene differ at one end; a read error may be behind it. The V gene is TRBV6-5, the J gene TRBJ2-7, with a weak D call TRBD1 (5 bases). Germline CDR1 is MNHEY and CDR2 is SVGAGI. The CDR3 runs 12 residues. CDR3 region: CASSYSIQAKDF. CDR3 DNA sequence: TGTGCCAGCAGTTACTCGATACAGGCCAAGGACTTC.

This sequence joins TRBV5-1 and TRBJ1-2; tentative D call: TRBD1 (5 bases). The CDR3 covers 13 residues. Germline CDR1 SGHRS, CDR2 YFSETQ. Trimming shortened V by 4 bases and J by 8 bases, and 15 bases separated the two germline ends. This CDR3 reads CASSPAQAGGYTF. CDR3 sequence (DNA): TGCGCCAGCAGCCCGGCACAGGCGGGAGGCTACACCTTC.

This chain links TRBV10-3 with TRBJ2-1; 11 positions agree with TRBD2. Germline CDR1 reads ENHRY; CDR2 reads SYGVKD. The CDR3 runs to 16 residues. V was pared by 5 bases and J by 9 bases, with 12 bases of the junction left unmatched. The CDR3 sequence is CAISLSLSGREGEQFF. The CDR3 DNA reads TGTGCCATCAGTCTCTCACTTAGCGGGAGGGAAGGTGAGCAGTTCTTC.

A note on this clone: The sample contains more than one DNA sequence encoding this CDR3. The chain joins TRBV12-3 or TRBV12-4 to TRBJ1-2, with 8 bases aligning to TRBD1. Germline trimming cut 6 bases from V and 4 bases from J; bases unmatched to any gene: 1. The CDR3 contains 12 residues. CDR3 coding DNA: TGTGCCAGCAGCGGACAGGGCTATGGCTACACCTTC. Residues: CASSGQGYGYTF.

On this clone: Its ends do not fully match the called genes, so a read error is possible. V and J are TRBV7-7 and TRBJ2-5; 9 nucleotides agree with TRBD1. CDR1 and CDR2 (germline): SSHAT, FNYEAQ (reference sequence). This CDR3 has 16 residues. The CDR3 DNA is TGTGCTAGCAGCTTGGATTCGGGACAGGGTATAGAGACCCAGTACTTC. Translated: CASSLDSGQGIETQYF.

Turning to this clone: This sample includes further DNA sequences coding for the same CDR3. V and J are TRBV9 and TRBJ2-3; 8 bases are a match to TRBD1. The J segment lost 1 base and the V segment lost 2 bases, leaving 3 bases of the junction unmatched. Germline V gives CDR1 SGDLS, CDR2 YYNGEE. The CDR3 is 15 amino acids. CDR3 sequence: CASSVTGDGTDTQYF. For the CDR3, the DNA is TGTGCCAGCAGCGTGACAGGGGACGGCACAGATACGCAGTATTTT.

The genes are TRBV28 and TRBJ1-5; D not certain. The CDR3 runs to 14 residues. The V and J ends lost 2 bases and 4 bases respectively, with 9 bases between them. CDR1 MDHEN and CDR2 SYDVKM come from the germline V gene. Here the CDR3 DNA reads TGTGCCAGCAGTTTAGAAGCGGAGAATCAGCCCCAGCATTTT. Its translation: CASSLEAENQPQHF. The full variable domain, completed using reference TRBV28 and TRBJ1-5, is DVKVTQSSRYLVKRTGEKVFLECVQDMDHENMFWYRQDPGLGLRLIYFSYDVKMKEKGDIPEGYSVSREKKERFSLILESASTNQTSMYLCASSLEAENQPQHFGDGTRLSIL.

The genes are TRBV6-5 and TRBJ1-3; no definite D call. V shed 2 bases and J shed 0 bases, with 5 bases lying between them. The CDR3 is 14 amino acids. From germline, CDR1 is MNHEY and CDR2 SVGAGI. The CDR3 sequence: CASSYRVSGNTIYF. CDR3 nucleotides: TGTGCCAGCAGTTACCGGGTCTCTGGAAACACCATATATTTT.

The rearrangement joins TRBV6-1 to TRBJ1-2; 9 bases line up with TRBD1. CDR1 and CDR2 from the germline V gene are MNHNS and SASEGT. The CDR3 extends over 18 amino acids. V was pared by 2 bases and J by 0 bases, with 10 bases of the junction left unmatched. CDR3 protein: CASSENALGQGTNYGYTF. The CDR3 DNA follows: TGTGCCAGCAGTGAAAATGCCCTGGGACAGGGAACTAACTATGGCTACACCTTC.

This rearrangement joins TRBV29-1 to TRBJ1-1, with D hard to call. Trimming took 7 bases from V and 1 from J, leaving 10 bases between them. Germline CDR1 and CDR2: SQVTM and ANQGSEA. The CDR3 runs to 12 residues. CDR3 nucleotides: TGCAGCGCCCGACGCGGGAACACTGAAGCTTTCTTT. Translating gives CSARRGNTEAFF. The complete variable domain, with remaining parts taken from reference TRBV29-1 and TRBJ1-1, reads SAVISQKPSRDICQRGTSLTIQCQVDSQVTMMFWYRQQPGQSLTLIATANQGSEATYESGFVIDKFPISRPNLTFSTLTVSNMSPEDSSIYLCSARRGNTEAFFGQGTRLTVV.

The chain combines TRBV5-1 with TRBJ1-5; TRBD1 aligns across 7 bases. V lost 4 bases, J lost 4 bases, and 5 bases stayed unmatched. Germline V gives CDR1 SGHRS, CDR2 YFSETQ. This CDR3 comprises 14 residues. The CDR3 protein is CASSPGTENQPQHF. The CDR3 nucleotides read TGCGCCAGCAGCCCAGGGACAGAGAATCAGCCCCAGCATTTT.

This clone has only one observation. The gene calls are TRBV4-3 and TRBJ1-4; no definite D call. The CDR3 spans 14 residues. CDR1 and CDR2 from the germline V gene are LGHNA and YSLEER. V gave up 0 bases and J gave up 5 bases, with 7 bases separating them. This CDR3 reads CASSQEQKNEKLFF. As DNA, the CDR3 is TGCGCCAGCAGCCAAGAACAGAAAAATGAAAAACTGTTTTTT.

The chain has TRBV7-2 and TRBJ1-2; D perhaps matches TRBD1 (5 bases). In germline, CDR1 is SGHTA, CDR2 FQGNSA. CDR3 length equals 15 residues. Trimming removed 1 base from V and 2 bases from J, with 11 bases in between. Here the CDR3 DNA reads TGTGCCAGCAGCTTAGTAGTCGCAGGGAACTATGGCTACACCTTC. Its translation: CASSLVVAGNYGYTF.

J is TRBJ1-1 and V is TRBV29-1, with TRBD1 matching over 9 bases. V dropped 2 bases and J dropped 1; count of bases not matched to a gene: 5. This CDR3 region has 15 residues. Germline CDR1 is SQVTM and CDR2 is ANQGSEA. CDR3 coding DNA: TGCAGCGTTGAAAAAGGGACAGGGCAGAACACTGAAGCTTTCTTT. It is translated as CSVEKGTGQNTEAFF.

The chain is built from TRBV7-9 and TRBJ2-7, with D unresolved. The CDR3 runs to 12 residues. Germline-derived CDR1 and CDR2 are SEHNR and FQNEAQ (reference sequence). Between the trimmed V and J ends, which lost 5 bases and 4 bases, there was a span of 9 bases. The CDR3 protein is CASSPPAYEQYF. DNA for the CDR3: TGTGCCAGCAGCCCCCCCGCGTACGAGCAGTACTTC.

The rearrangement links TRBV7-9 to TRBJ2-2; 9 positions agree with TRBD1. Germline CDR1 and CDR2: SEHNR and FQNEAQ (reference sequence). V dropped 9 bases and J dropped 6; count of bases not matched to a gene: 17. This CDR3 comprises 17 residues. The CDR3 loop reads CASKHPGQGFSSGELFF. In nucleotides, the CDR3 is TGTGCCAGTAAACATCCGGGACAGGGTTTTAGCTCCGGGGAGCTGTTTTTT.

This clone occurred a few times. The chain recombines TRBV14 with TRBJ1-6, with D possibly matching TRBD1 (6 bases). The germline V gene encodes CDR1 SGHDN and CDR2 FVKESK. V was cut by 0 bases and J by 8 bases, with 17 bases left in between. The CDR3 covers 17 residues. The CDR3 sequence: CASSQDESGQLYSPLHF. CDR3 bases: TGTGCCAGCAGCCAAGATGAGTCGGGACAATTGTATTCACCCCTCCACTTT. The whole variable domain, filled in from reference TRBV14 and TRBJ1-6, reads EAGVTQFPSHSVIEKGQTVTLRCDPISGHDNLYWYRRVMGKEIKFLLHFVKESKQDESGMPNNRFLAERTGGTYSTLKVQPAELEDSGVYFCASSQDESGQLYSPLHFGNGTRLTVT.

The genes are TRBV5-4 and TRBJ2-5; 8 nucleotides line up with TRBD1. Germline V gene lookup returns CDR1 SGHNT and CDR2 YYREEE (reference sequence). CDR3 length: 15 residues. V shed 5 bases and J 5 bases; nucleotides not matched to a gene: 11. CDR3 DNA: TGTGCCAGCAGGAGAGGACAGGGAGGTGGGGAGACCCAGTACTTC. Encoded protein: CASRRGQGGGETQYF.

The chain combines TRBV2 with TRBJ2-5; D is perhaps TRBD2 (5 bases). V gave up 10 bases and J gave up 5 bases, with 17 bases separating them. Germline loops: CDR1 SNHLY, CDR2 FYNNEI. The CDR3 sequence is 13 residues long. The CDR3 bases are TGTGCCATCATCGTTCGTCGGGGTGAGACCCAGTACTTC. This gives the protein CAIIVRRGETQYF.

The gene calls are TRBV18 and TRBJ1-2, with 9 bases fitting TRBD1. Germline trimming cut 1 base from V and 1 base from J; bases unmatched to any gene: 7. The germline V gene encodes CDR1 KGHSH and CDR2 LQKENI. The CDR3 is 17 residues long. The chain's CDR3 is CASSPRTGVEINYGYTF. The CDR3 DNA follows: TGTGCCAGCTCACCACGGACAGGGGTAGAAATTAACTATGGCTACACCTTC.

V and J are TRBV2 and TRBJ1-6; D uncertain. V lost 2 bases and J 5 bases, leaving 13 bases between the germline ends. CDR1 SNHLY and CDR2 FYNNEI come from the germline V gene. This CDR3 contains 16 residues. As DNA, the CDR3 is TGTGCCAGCAGTGAATTTGCGGCGCGGGATAATTCACCCCTCCACTTT. It yields the protein CASSEFAARDNSPLHF.